What follows is one T cell receptor (beta chain) and its context. Before thyroid surgery, none of the patients had received any treatment. With MiXCR, TCRdb reprocessed the PCR reads. The top ten clones hold 9.9% of a sample with 35,000 to 50,000 clones, about a sixth of them seen once. V lost 0 bases and J 4 bases, leaving 10 bases between the germline ends. This CDR3 region has 15 residues. Germline-derived CDR1 and CDR2 are DFQATT and SNEGSKA (reference sequence). These data originate in a study of metastatic and nonmetastatic thyroid tumors. The chain couples TRBV20-1 to TRBJ1-6; unclear D gene. This clonotype was obtained from a female donor with papillary thyroid cancer or a benign thyroid nodule (not recorded which). Some clones in this sample may be carry-over from other donors' samples. Source material: tumor tissue. The CDR3: CSARDTGPYNSPLHF. CDR3 bases: TGCAGTGCTAGAGATACCGGACCTTATAATTCACCCCTCCACTTT.